The present T cell receptor beta chain was sequenced within a study of identical twins. Trimming cost V 5 bases and J 4 bases, with 23 bases left between them. Germline V CDR1 and CDR2: SEHNR, FQNEAQ (reference sequence). The CDR3 is 17 residues long. Template switching added a universal primer binding site, and final cDNA carried unique molecular identifiers. TCRdb called the 5' RACE reads again in MiXCR, with one record for every CDR3 protein. The sample contains approximately 590,000 distinct CDR3 sequences, just under 10% of which appear only once. This clonotype was seen only a few times. Antigen unknown. Overall study findings and caveats: Monozygotic twin pairs showed more out-of-frame TCR alpha sharing than models estimated. Abundant beta clonotypes from cord blood bore fewer insertions; memory repertoires lacked this pattern. Where out-of-frame alpha sequences were twin-shared, they showed excess low generation probability.

A further study also used this sample, focusing on yellow fever vaccine responses in identical twins.

The rearrangement joins TRBV7-9 to TRBJ1-2; no firm D call. Input material: PBMCs. The receptor comes from a woman under 30 in good health. The CDR3 nucleotides are TGTGCCAGCAGCCCGAGAGGACTCCCTGCCAAGGGCTATGGCTACACCTTC. Translated: CASSPRGLPAKGYGYTF. The full variable domain, its missing parts supplied by reference TRBV7-9 and TRBJ1-2, is DTGVSQNPRHKITKRGQNVTFRCDPISEHNRLYWYRQTLGQGPEFLTYFQNEAQLEKSRLLSDRFSAERPKGSFSTLEIQRTEQGDSAMYLCASSPRGLPAKGYGYTFGSGTRLTVV.